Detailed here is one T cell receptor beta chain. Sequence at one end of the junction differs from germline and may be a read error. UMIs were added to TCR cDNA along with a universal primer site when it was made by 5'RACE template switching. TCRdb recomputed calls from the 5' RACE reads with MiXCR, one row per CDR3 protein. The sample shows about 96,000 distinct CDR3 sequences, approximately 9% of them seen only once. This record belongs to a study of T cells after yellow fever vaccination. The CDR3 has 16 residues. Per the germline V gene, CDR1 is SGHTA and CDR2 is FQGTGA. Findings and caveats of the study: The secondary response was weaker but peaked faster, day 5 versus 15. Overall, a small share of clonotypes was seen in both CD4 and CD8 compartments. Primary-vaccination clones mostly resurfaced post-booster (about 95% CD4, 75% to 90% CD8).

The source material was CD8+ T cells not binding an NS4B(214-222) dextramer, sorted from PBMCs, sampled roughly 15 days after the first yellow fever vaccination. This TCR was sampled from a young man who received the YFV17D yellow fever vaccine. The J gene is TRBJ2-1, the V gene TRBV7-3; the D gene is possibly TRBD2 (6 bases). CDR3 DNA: TGTGCCAGCGGCTTAACCGGGGGAGAGCGGTACAATGAGCAGTTCTTC. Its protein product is CASGLTGGERYNEQFF.